These T cell receptor beta chains were read from a single sample in a study of molecular identifiers for immune sequencing clone quantification. A single record per CDR3 protein comes from TCRdb applying MiXCR to the PCR reads. The sample shows about 36,000 distinct CDR3 sequences, approximately 17% of them seen only once. Sequenced sample: naive CD8+ T cells from blood, with Jurkat cell RNA spiked in. The receptors originated from a human donor in good health. Some libraries in this study had Jurkat cell RNA spiked in. The CDR3 runs from the conserved cysteine through the conserved F or W. The order of the fields is D gene, J gene, V gene, clone size, CDR3 DNA, CDR3 protein. D genes are given only for firm matches. Not all rows give a size; the values are once, few, many and, for expanded clones, a class.

d_gene: TRBD1
j_gene: TRBJ2-1
v_gene: TRBV5-1
abundance: many
CDR3nt: TGCGCCAGCTGGGGACAGTCTTACAATGAGCAGTTCTTC
CDR3aa: CASWGQSYNEQFF

d_gene: TRBD2
j_gene: TRBJ2-1
v_gene: TRBV27
abundance: NA
CDR3nt: TGTGCCAGCAGTTTCGGACTAGCGGACAGCCTTTCCTACAATGAGCAGTTCTTC
CDR3aa: CASSFGLADSLSYNEQFF

d_gene: NA
j_gene: TRBJ2-5
v_gene: TRBV6-5
abundance: NA
CDR3nt: TGTGCCAGCAGTTACGGGGAGACCCAGTACTTC
CDR3aa: CASSYGETQYF

d_gene: NA
j_gene: TRBJ2-1
v_gene: TRBV27
abundance: many
CDR3nt: TGTGCCAGCAGTTTATCTTCAGCCTACAATGAGCAGTTCTTC
CDR3aa: CASSLSSAYNEQFF

d_gene: NA
j_gene: TRBJ2-1
v_gene: TRBV24-1
abundance: many
CDR3nt: TGTGCCACCAGTGATTTGCGAGAGACGTCCAATGAGCAGTTCTTC
CDR3aa: CATSDLRETSNEQFF

d_gene: TRBD2
j_gene: TRBJ2-5
v_gene: TRBV28
abundance: many
CDR3nt: TGTGCCAGCAGGTCGGCGGGAGCCCAAGAGACCCAGTACTTC
CDR3aa: CASRSAGAQETQYF

d_gene: TRBD1
j_gene: TRBJ2-7
v_gene: TRBV12-3/TRBV12-4
abundance: many
CDR3nt: TGTGCCAGCAGCCCAGGGGGCTACGAGCAGTACTTC
CDR3aa: CASSPGGYEQYF

d_gene: NA
j_gene: TRBJ2-7
v_gene: TRBV2
abundance: medium-sized
CDR3nt: TGTGCCAGCATGGAACTAGCCCGGGGGGAGCAGTACTTC
CDR3aa: CASMELARGEQYF

d_gene: NA
j_gene: TRBJ1-4
v_gene: TRBV12-3/TRBV12-4
abundance: many
CDR3nt: TGTGCCAGCACCCCGGGGCTCCTCGGAGGGGAAAAACTGTTTTTT
CDR3aa: CASTPGLLGGEKLFF

d_gene: NA
j_gene: TRBJ2-7
v_gene: TRBV6-2/TRBV6-3
abundance: many
CDR3nt: TGTGCCAGCAGCCGGGACAACTACGAGCAGTACTTC
CDR3aa: CASSRDNYEQYF

d_gene: NA
j_gene: TRBJ2-5
v_gene: TRBV13
abundance: NA
CDR3nt: TGTGCCAGCAGCTTAGTAGGACGGGGAGTAGAGACCCAGTACTTC
CDR3aa: CASSLVGRGVETQYF

d_gene: NA
j_gene: TRBJ2-1
v_gene: TRBV27
abundance: NA
CDR3nt: TGTGCCAGCAGTTTGCGGGTTCTAAGGGGCCATGAGCAGTTCTTC
CDR3aa: CASSLRVLRGHEQFF

d_gene: NA
j_gene: TRBJ2-1
v_gene: TRBV24-1
abundance: many
CDR3nt: TGTGCCACCAGTGATCTCGGGACAGTCGGGAGGTACAATGAGCAGTTCTTC
CDR3aa: CATSDLGTVGRYNEQFF

d_gene: TRBD1
j_gene: TRBJ2-7
v_gene: TRBV20-1
abundance: few
CDR3nt: TGCAGTGCTGACACTCTGGACAGGATGACGCAGGAGCAGTACTTC
CDR3aa: CSADTLDRMTQEQYF

d_gene: NA
j_gene: TRBJ2-1
v_gene: TRBV18
abundance: NA
CDR3nt: TGTGCCAGCTCACCGTGGGGGACGAGCTCCTACAATGAGCAGTTCTTC
CDR3aa: CASSPWGTSSYNEQFF

d_gene: NA
j_gene: TRBJ1-2
v_gene: TRBV28
abundance: few
CDR3nt: TGTGCCAGCAGTTATCACCGGGACAAGACTAACTATGGCTACACCTTC
CDR3aa: CASSYHRDKTNYGYTF

d_gene: TRBD2
j_gene: TRBJ2-1
v_gene: TRBV27
abundance: NA
CDR3nt: TGTGCCAGCACCTCGGGACTGCAAAGCGGGGGCTCCTACAATGAGCAGTTCTTC
CDR3aa: CASTSGLQSGGSYNEQFF